Listed here is a single TCR beta chain. The antigen remains unidentified. This CDR3 is 13 amino acids long. V was pared by 2 bases and J by 6 bases, with 10 bases between. Using genomic DNA as the template, TCR beta VDJ and CDR3 profiling was carried out. TCRdb fed the reads into MiXCR, producing one record per CDR3 protein. The sample consists of a few hundred thousand distinct CDR3 sequences, roughly a third of them appearing once. The data were taken from a study of CD8+CD57+ T cells in acquired aplastic anemia. As for the study in general: DNA from sorted CD4+ and CD8+ cells averaged 3.2 ug.

All sequencing subjects had displayed CD8+CD57+ cell expansion on flow cytometry. Study-wide results and caveats: There were twenty-nine CD8+ CDR3 sequences that occurred in both patients and controls.

The specimen was sorted CD4+, CD8+, or CD8+CD57+ T cells (not recorded which) from PBMCs. This rearrangement joins TRBV12-3 or TRBV12-4 to TRBJ1-1; D gene uncertain. The TCR comes from a human donor with aplastic anemia. CDR3 in DNA: TGTGCCAGCAGTTTACGGGGTAGCGCTGAAGCTTTCTTT. It encodes CASSLRGSAEAFF.